This TCR beta chain was recovered during a study of Tregs in tolerant kidney transplant recipients. V lost 5 bases and J lost 6; bases outside the gene matches: 9. This CDR3 has 14 amino acids. CDR1 is MNHEY and CDR2 is SVGAGI in the germline V gene. Assay: immunoSEQ multiplex PCR; the TCRdb copy retains only in-frame clones and omits some. The sample contains around 230,000 clones, 84% of which appear only once. This rearrangement joins TRBV6-5 to TRBJ2-7; 8 bases line up with TRBD1. This sequence was found in a human donor in good health. Sequencing input: CD4+ T cells from blood. In DNA, the CDR3 is TGTGCCAGCAGTCAGGGACAGGCCTTGGGCGAGCAGTACTTC. It translates to CASSQGQALGEQYF.